This T cell receptor (beta chain) originates from a study of T-cell memory formation after mild COVID-19. TCRdb re-analysed the 5' RACE reads in MiXCR, keeping a single row per CDR3 protein. Of around 340,000 distinct CDR3 sequences in the sample, over 10% were seen once. Looked up from germline, CDR1 is LGHDT and CDR2 is YNNKEL (reference sequence). V lost 0 bases and J lost 3; bases outside the gene matches: 4. The CDR3 covers 16 residues. This receptor was taken from a man between 18 and 35 years old who had mild COVID-19 (a few samples of this study predate the infection). Cell type and time point are not known. Sample: PBMCs or a T cell subset sorted from them (not recorded which). This chain uses TRBV3-1 with TRBJ2-5, with 10 bases identical to TRBD1. Here the CDR3 reads CASSQEGQGVKETQYF. CDR3 DNA sequence: TGTGCCAGCAGCCAAGAAGGACAGGGGGTTAAAGAGACCCAGTACTTC.